A single sample is the source of the 23 T cell receptor beta chains below, sequenced in a study of T cells in localized non-small cell lung cancer. Produced via immunoSEQ multiplex PCR; TCRdb's table is partial and in-frame only. The table lists around 34,000 clones, 90% to 95% of them singletons. The specimen was peripheral blood, collected before any cancer treatment. The receptors were gathered from a female donor of 60 years or more with stage I lung adenocarcinoma.

The J gene is TRBJ1-2, the V gene TRBV5-4; possibly TRBD1 for D (6 bases). CDR1 and CDR2 from the germline V gene are SGHNT and YYREEE (reference sequence). The V end lost 5 bases, the J end lost 5 bases, and 19 bases lay between the germline ends. The CDR3 has 15 amino acids. DNA for the CDR3: TGTGCCAGCAGGCAGGACAGAGCCACAGGGTATGGCTACACCTTC. This gives the protein CASRQDRATGYGYTF.

V is TRBV11-3 and J is TRBJ2-3, with 13 bases matching TRBD2. The CDR3 is 16 residues long. Germline V gene data show CDR1 as SGHNT and CDR2 as YENEEA. V gave up 5 bases and J gave up 4 bases; unmatched junction bases: 6. This CDR3 is CASSTRLAGGSDTQYF. In DNA form, the CDR3 reads TGTGCCAGCAGCACCCGACTAGCGGGAGGATCAGATACGCAGTATTTT.

The J gene is TRBJ1-4, the V gene TRBV9, with TRBD1 identical over 11 bases. V lost 3 bases and J lost 8; bases outside the gene matches: 3. Germline V CDR1 and CDR2: SGDLS, YYNGEE. This CDR3 is built from 14 residues. CDR3 nucleotides: TGTGCCAGCAGCGGCTGGACAGGGGGCGAAAAACTGTTTTTT. Its translation is CASSGWTGGEKLFF.

V is TRBV27 and J is TRBJ1-5; TRBD1 is a possible D gene (6 bases). Germline lookup yields CDR1 MNHEY and CDR2 SMNVEV (reference sequence). The CDR3 is 14 amino acids. The V end lost 5 bases, the J end lost 2 bases, and 10 bases lay between the germline ends. The CDR3 sequence: CASSPGQRNQPQHF. The CDR3 DNA sequence: TGTGCCAGCAGTCCCGGACAGCGCAATCAGCCCCAGCATTTT.

This rearrangement joins TRBV28 to TRBJ2-5, with D perhaps TRBD1 (6 bases). There are 14 residues in the CDR3. Trimming pared 6 bases from V and 1 base from J, leaving 12 bases between. Germline V gene sequence: CDR1 MDHEN, CDR2 SYDVKM. The CDR3 loop reads CASSPGQRQETQYF. CDR3 nucleotide sequence: TGTGCCAGCAGCCCCGGACAGCGCCAAGAGACCCAGTACTTC.

The chain couples TRBV5-1 to TRBJ2-5; no firm D call. CDR3 length: 14 amino acids. V was clipped by 2 bases and J by 1 base, with 9 bases between them. In germline, CDR1 is SGHRS, CDR2 YFSETQ. In DNA form, the CDR3 reads TGCGCCAGCAGCTTTATGTCGATCCAAGAGACCCAGTACTTC. Its protein is CASSFMSIQETQYF. The entire variable domain, with the rest obtained from reference TRBV5-1 and TRBJ2-5, is as follows: KAGVTQTPRYLIKTRGQQVTLSCSPISGHRSVSWYQQTPGQGLQFLFEYFSETQRNKGNFPGRFSGRQFSNSRSEMNVSTLELGDSALYLCASSFMSIQETQYFGPGTRLLVL.

The V gene is TRBV5-5, the J gene TRBJ1-2; D is perhaps TRBD1 (6 bases). Germline lookup yields CDR1 SGHKS and CDR2 YYEKEE (reference sequence). The CDR3 is made up of 15 amino acids. The V and J ends lost 4 bases and 5 bases respectively, with 18 bases between them. CDR3 coding DNA: TGTGCCAGCAGCCAGGATATACAGGGAATATATGGCTACACCTTC. Translating it yields CASSQDIQGIYGYTF.

This chain connects TRBV5-8 to TRBJ2-7; TRBD1 is a possible D gene (6 bases). The CDR3 is made up of 15 amino acids. Between the trimmed V and J ends, which lost 4 bases and 2 bases, there was a span of 16 bases. CDR1 is SGHTS, CDR2 YDEGEE, per germline. This CDR3 reads CASSPDRIFAYEQYF. CDR3 sequence (DNA): TGTGCCAGCAGCCCTGACAGGATATTTGCCTACGAGCAGTACTTC.

This rearrangement joins TRBV2 to TRBJ1-4, with D possibly TRBD1 on 6 matching bases. V was cut by 3 bases and J by 2 bases, with 10 bases left in between. This CDR3 region has 15 residues. Looked up from germline, CDR1 is SNHLY and CDR2 is FYNNEI. The CDR3 DNA reads as TGTGCCAGCAGTGAGATTCAGGGGACTAATGAAAAACTGTTTTTT. Its protein product is CASSEIQGTNEKLFF.

The chain combines TRBV2 with TRBJ1-4; 10 nucleotides line up with TRBD1. Per the germline V gene, CDR1 is SNHLY and CDR2 is FYNNEI. The J segment lost 7 bases and the V segment lost 4 bases, leaving 3 bases of the junction unmatched. The CDR3 sequence is 14 residues long. CDR3: CASSGQGAAEKLFF. The CDR3 bases are TGTGCCAGCAGTGGACAGGGGGCAGCTGAAAAACTGTTTTTT.

V and J are TRBV7-3 and TRBJ2-6, with TRBD1 as a possible D gene (5 bases). The length of the CDR3 is 16 residues. Between the trimmed V and J ends, which lost 5 bases and 4 bases, there was a span of 15 bases. Germline-derived CDR1 and CDR2 are SGHTA and FQGTGA. CDR3 amino acids: CASSPATGLGANVLTF. The CDR3 DNA is TGTGCCAGCAGCCCCGCAACAGGTTTGGGGGCCAACGTCCTGACTTTC. The complete variable domain, with remaining parts taken from reference TRBV7-3 and TRBJ2-6, reads GAGVSQTPSNKVTEKGKYVELRCDPISGHTALYWYRQSLGQGPEFLIYFQGTGAADDSGLPNDRFFAVRPEGSVSTLKIQRTERGDSAVYLCASSPATGLGANVLTFGAGSRLTVL.

This clone was recorded once. The chain has TRBV18 and TRBJ2-5; 8 bases map to TRBD2. Germline-derived CDR1 and CDR2 are KGHSH and LQKENI. The CDR3 has 15 amino acids. The V and J ends lost 3 bases and 5 bases, in that order; junction bases with no gene match: 8. CDR3: CASSPPGTRFETQYF. CDR3 sequence (DNA): TGTGCCAGCTCACCGCCCGGGACTAGATTTGAGACCCAGTACTTC.

DNA for the CDR3: TGTGCCAGCAGTTGGGGGGGGAGCAATCAGCCCCAGCATTTT. Amino acids: CASSWGGSNQPQHF. V is TRBV27 and J is TRBJ1-5, with a weak D call TRBD1 (5 bases). The germline CDR1 and CDR2 sequences are MNHEY and SMNVEV (reference sequence). The length of the CDR3 is 14 residues. Trimming shortened V by 4 bases and J by 1 base, and 8 bases separated the two germline ends.

The V call is TRBV27, the J call TRBJ2-4; 13 nucleotides match TRBD2. Germline CDR1 reads MNHEY; CDR2 reads SMNVEV (reference sequence). Trimming cost V 4 bases and J 2 bases; bases outside gene matches: 8. The CDR3 is 18 amino acids. The CDR3 DNA sequence: TGTGCCAGCAGTTCTGGGACTAGCGGGGCTCTTACCAAAAACATTCAGTACTTC. It is translated as CASSSGTSGALTKNIQYF.

V usage is TRBV11-2 and J usage is TRBJ1-2; TRBD1 agrees at 7 bases. This CDR3 is built from 16 residues. The ends lost 3 bases at V and 3 bases at J; junction bases unmatched: 10. CDR1 and CDR2 from the germline V gene are SGHAT and FQNNGV. The CDR3 bases are TGTGCCAGCAGCTTTCGGGACAGTCGACAACACTATGGCTACACCTTC. It yields the protein CASSFRDSRQHYGYTF.

V and J are TRBV7-2 and TRBJ1-5; TRBD1 agrees at 7 bases. V lost 5 bases, J lost 0 bases, and 13 bases stayed unmatched. The germline V gene has CDR1 SGHTA and CDR2 FQGNSA. The CDR3 is 18 amino acids. The CDR3 DNA follows: TGTGCCAGCAGCGGGCGGGACAGCTCCCCTTATAGCAATCAGCCCCAGCATTTT. Its protein product is CASSGRDSSPYSNQPQHF.

The J gene is TRBJ2-7, the V gene TRBV7-8; unclear D gene. From germline, CDR1 is SGHVS and CDR2 FQNEAQ. This CDR3 is built from 13 residues. Trimming took off 3 bases at V and 5 bases at J, with 11 bases between the two ends. The DNA of the CDR3 is TGTGCCAGCAGCTTTTCGACGAAGGACGAGCAGTACGTC. Translated, it gives CASSFSTKDEQYV.

V usage is TRBV2 and J usage is TRBJ2-7; 9 positions agree with TRBD1. V trimming: 6 bases; J trimming: 2 bases; junction bases outside the gene matches: 11. Germline CDR1 reads SNHLY; CDR2 reads FYNNEI. The CDR3 is 16 residues long. The CDR3 is CASRGQGEQVTYEQYF. CDR3 bases: TGTGCCAGCAGGGGACAGGGCGAGCAAGTGACCTACGAGCAGTACTTC.

The genes are TRBV5-1 and TRBJ1-5; D is undetermined. Trimming stripped 6 bases from V and 0 bases from J, with 16 bases between. The CDR3 is made up of 16 amino acids. Germline CDR1 SGHRS, CDR2 YFSETQ. For the CDR3, the DNA is TGCGCCAGCAAGTTATCCCCGGATTATAGCAATCAGCCCCAGCATTTT. It specifies CASKLSPDYSNQPQHF.

The chain combines TRBV7-2 with TRBJ2-1; 11 bases fit TRBD2. The V gene's germline CDR1 is SGHTA and CDR2 FQGNSA. Losses at the gene ends were 5 bases for V and 8 bases for J; bases not matched to a gene: 11. The CDR3 contains 16 residues. The CDR3 region is CASSNKATSGADEQFF. The CDR3, as DNA: TGTGCCAGCAGCAACAAAGCGACTAGCGGGGCAGATGAGCAGTTCTTC.

This chain uses TRBV7-3 with TRBJ2-1; D not certain. This CDR3 has 13 residues. Trimming left V 5 bases short and J 6 bases short, with 11 bases between. Germline V gene lookup returns CDR1 SGHTA and CDR2 FQGTGA. CDR3 DNA: TGTGCCAGCAGCACTCGCCCCTCCAATGAGCAGTTCTTC. Residues: CASSTRPSNEQFF.

The rearrangement uses TRBV4-3 and TRBJ2-5, with no clear D. The CDR3 totals 13 residues. V shed 4 bases and J shed 0 bases, with 6 bases lying between them. Germline V CDR1 and CDR2: LGHNA, YSLEER. CDR3 region: CASSPGYQETQYF. CDR3 sequence (DNA): TGCGCCAGCAGCCCCGGGTACCAAGAGACCCAGTACTTC.

This clone was seen a single time. This sequence joins TRBV28 and TRBJ2-3; D tentatively fits TRBD1 or TRBD2 (7 bases each). Germline V CDR1 and CDR2: MDHEN, SYDVKM. V shed 4 bases and J shed 3 bases, with 20 bases lying between them. The CDR3 extends over 17 amino acids. CDR3 nucleotide sequence: TGTGCCAGCAGTTCCTACTATGACAGGGAGGGTACAGATACGCAGTATTTT. Translation gives CASSSYYDREGTDTQYF.